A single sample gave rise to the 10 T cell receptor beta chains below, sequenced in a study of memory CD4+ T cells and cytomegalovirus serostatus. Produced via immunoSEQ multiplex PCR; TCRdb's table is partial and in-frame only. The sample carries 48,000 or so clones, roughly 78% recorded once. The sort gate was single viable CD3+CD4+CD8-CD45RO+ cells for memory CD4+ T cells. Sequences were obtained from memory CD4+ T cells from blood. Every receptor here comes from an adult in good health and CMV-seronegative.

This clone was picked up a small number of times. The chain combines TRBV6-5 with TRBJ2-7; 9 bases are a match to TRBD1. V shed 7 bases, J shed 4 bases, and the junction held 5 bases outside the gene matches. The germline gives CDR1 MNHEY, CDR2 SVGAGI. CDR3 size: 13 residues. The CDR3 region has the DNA TGTGCCAGCACTGAACAGGGGGCTTACGAGCAGTACTTC. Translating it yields CASTEQGAYEQYF.

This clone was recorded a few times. The CDR3 region is CAIHFRDRGLEQYF. The CDR3 DNA follows: TGTGCCATTCATTTCCGGGACAGGGGGCTCGAGCAGTACTTC. The chain recombines TRBV6-1 with TRBJ2-7, with TRBD1 identical over 12 bases. The CDR3 totals 14 residues. With V trimmed by 10 bases and J by 6 bases, 10 bases remained unmatched. Germline V CDR1 and CDR2: MNHNS, SASEGT.

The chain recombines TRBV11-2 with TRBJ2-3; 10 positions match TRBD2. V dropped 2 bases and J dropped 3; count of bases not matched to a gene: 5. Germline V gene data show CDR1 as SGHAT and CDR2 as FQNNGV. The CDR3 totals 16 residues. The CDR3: CASSLIVLAGTDTQYF. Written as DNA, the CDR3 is TGTGCCAGCAGCTTAATAGTACTAGCGGGAACAGATACGCAGTATTTT.

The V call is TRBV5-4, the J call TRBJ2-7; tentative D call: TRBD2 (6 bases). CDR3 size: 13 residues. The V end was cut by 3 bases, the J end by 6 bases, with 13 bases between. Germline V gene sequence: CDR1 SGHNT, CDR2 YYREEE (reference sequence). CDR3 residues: CASSYGGGTEQYF. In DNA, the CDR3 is TGTGCCAGCAGCTATGGTGGCGGGACCGAGCAGTACTTC.

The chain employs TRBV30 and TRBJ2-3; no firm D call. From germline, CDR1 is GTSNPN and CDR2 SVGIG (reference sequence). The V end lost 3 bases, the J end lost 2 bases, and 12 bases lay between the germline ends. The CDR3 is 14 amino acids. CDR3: CAWSLGGATDTQYF. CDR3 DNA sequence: TGTGCCTGGAGCCTGGGCGGAGCCACAGATACGCAGTATTTT.

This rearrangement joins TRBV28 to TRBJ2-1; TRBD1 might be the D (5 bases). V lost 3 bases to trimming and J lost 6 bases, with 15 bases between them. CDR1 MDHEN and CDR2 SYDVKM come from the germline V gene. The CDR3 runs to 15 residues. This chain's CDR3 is CASSFATNQGNEQFF. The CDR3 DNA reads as TGTGCCAGCAGTTTCGCTACTAACCAGGGCAATGAGCAGTTCTTC. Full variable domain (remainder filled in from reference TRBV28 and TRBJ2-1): DVKVTQSSRYLVKRTGEKVFLECVQDMDHENMFWYRQDPGLGLRLIYFSYDVKMKEKGDIPEGYSVSREKKERFSLILESASTNQTSMYLCASSFATNQGNEQFFGPGTRLTVL.

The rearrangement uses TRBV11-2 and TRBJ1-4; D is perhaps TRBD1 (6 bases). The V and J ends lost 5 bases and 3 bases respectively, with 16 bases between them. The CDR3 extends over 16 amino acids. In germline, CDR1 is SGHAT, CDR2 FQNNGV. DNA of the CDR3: TGTGCCAGCAGCCCTTCGCCCACAGGGTCTAATGAAAAACTGTTTTTT. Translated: CASSPSPTGSNEKLFF.

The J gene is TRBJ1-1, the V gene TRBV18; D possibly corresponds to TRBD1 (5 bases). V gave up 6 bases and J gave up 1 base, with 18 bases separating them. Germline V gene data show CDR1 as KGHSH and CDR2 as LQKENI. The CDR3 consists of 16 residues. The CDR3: CASSRTSGPTNTEAFF. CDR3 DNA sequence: TGTGCCAGCTCCCGCACATCGGGACCGACGAACACTGAAGCTTTCTTT.

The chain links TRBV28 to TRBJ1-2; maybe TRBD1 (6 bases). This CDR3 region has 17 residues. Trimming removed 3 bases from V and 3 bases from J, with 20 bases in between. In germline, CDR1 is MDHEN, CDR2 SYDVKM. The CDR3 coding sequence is TGTGCCAGCAGTTTTACAGGGTTACGGAGCGACTACTATGGCTACACCTTC. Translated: CASSFTGLRSDYYGYTF.

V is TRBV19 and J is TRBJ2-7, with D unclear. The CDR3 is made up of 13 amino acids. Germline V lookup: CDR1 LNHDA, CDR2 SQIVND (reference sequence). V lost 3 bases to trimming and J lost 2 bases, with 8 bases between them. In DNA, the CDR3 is TGTGCCAGTAGTATTGACATAGCCTACGAGCAGTACTTC. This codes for CASSIDIAYEQYF.